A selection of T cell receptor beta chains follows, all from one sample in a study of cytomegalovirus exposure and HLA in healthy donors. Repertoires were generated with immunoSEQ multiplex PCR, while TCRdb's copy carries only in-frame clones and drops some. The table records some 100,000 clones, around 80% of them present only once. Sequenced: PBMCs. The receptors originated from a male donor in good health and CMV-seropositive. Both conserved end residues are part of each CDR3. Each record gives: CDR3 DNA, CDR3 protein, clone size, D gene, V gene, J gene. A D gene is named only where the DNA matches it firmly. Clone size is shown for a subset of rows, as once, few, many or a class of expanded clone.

cdr3_nt: TGTGCCTGGAGTGCGGACAGTAATCAGCCCCAGCATTTT
cdr3_aa: CAWSADSNQPQHF
clone_size: -
d_call: -
v_call: TRBV30
j_call: TRBJ1-5

cdr3_nt: TGTGCCAGCTCACCACAGCAAAATCAGCCCCAGCATTTT
cdr3_aa: CASSPQQNQPQHF
clone_size: -
d_call: -
v_call: TRBV18
j_call: TRBJ1-5

cdr3_nt: TGTGCCAGCTCAAATAATGGGGGGATGAACACTGAAGCTTTCTTT
cdr3_aa: CASSNNGGMNTEAFF
clone_size: -
d_call: -
v_call: TRBV18
j_call: TRBJ1-1

cdr3_nt: TGTGCCAGTAGTCTTAATACTGAAGCTTTCTTT
cdr3_aa: CASSLNTEAFF
clone_size: once
d_call: -
v_call: TRBV19
j_call: TRBJ1-1

cdr3_nt: TGTGCCAGCAGCTCGACAGGGTTTTTGGGCTATGGCTACACCTTC
cdr3_aa: CASSSTGFLGYGYTF
clone_size: -
d_call: TRBD1
v_call: TRBV13
j_call: TRBJ1-2

cdr3_nt: TGTGCCATCACGACTGAGGTCGCGAACACCGGGGAGCTGTTTTTT
cdr3_aa: CAITTEVANTGELFF
clone_size: -
d_call: -
v_call: TRBV10-3
j_call: TRBJ2-2

cdr3_nt: TGTGCCAGCAGCTTGGTTGTCGGGGGGACACTGAACACTGAAGCTTTCTTT
cdr3_aa: CASSLVVGGTLNTEAFF
clone_size: -
d_call: -
v_call: TRBV7-6
j_call: TRBJ1-1

cdr3_nt: TGCGCCAGCAGCCAAGGATTAGAGGCCGGTGGCATGAACACTGAAGCTTTCTTT
cdr3_aa: CASSQGLEAGGMNTEAFF
clone_size: -
d_call: -
v_call: TRBV4-3
j_call: TRBJ1-1

cdr3_nt: TGCGCCAGCAGCTTACAGGGGTTCGACACTGAAGCTTTCTTT
cdr3_aa: CASSLQGFDTEAFF
clone_size: -
d_call: TRBD1
v_call: TRBV5-1
j_call: TRBJ1-1

cdr3_nt: TGTGCCAAAGACAGGGACACCGGGGAGCTGTTTTTT
cdr3_aa: CAKDRDTGELFF
clone_size: -
d_call: TRBD1
v_call: TRBV30
j_call: TRBJ2-2

cdr3_nt: TGTGCCAGCAGCACCCCTAGCGGGAGCACAGATACGCAGTATTTT
cdr3_aa: CASSTPSGSTDTQYF
clone_size: once
d_call: TRBD2
v_call: TRBV9
j_call: TRBJ2-3

cdr3_nt: TGCGCCAGCAGCTTGGTCCCGGGCTCCTACGAGCAGTACTTC
cdr3_aa: CASSLVPGSYEQYF
clone_size: -
d_call: -
v_call: TRBV5-1
j_call: TRBJ2-7

cdr3_nt: TGTGCCAGTAGTATGGGAGTTAATCAGCCCCAGCATTTT
cdr3_aa: CASSMGVNQPQHF
clone_size: -
d_call: -
v_call: TRBV19
j_call: TRBJ1-5

cdr3_nt: TGTGCCAGCAGCGCCGGACAGGGGGGACAGCCCCAGCATTTT
cdr3_aa: CASSAGQGGQPQHF
clone_size: -
d_call: TRBD1
v_call: TRBV9
j_call: TRBJ1-5

cdr3_nt: TGCGCCAGCAGCCAAGATCGGGGGATTGGGCGCCAGCCCCAGCATTTT
cdr3_aa: CASSQDRGIGRQPQHF
clone_size: -
d_call: -
v_call: TRBV4-1
j_call: TRBJ1-5

cdr3_nt: TGTGCCAGCAGCTTGGCCCTGTACTCTGGAAACACCATATATTTT
cdr3_aa: CASSLALYSGNTIYF
clone_size: -
d_call: -
v_call: TRBV5-6
j_call: TRBJ1-3

cdr3_nt: TGTGCCAGCAGCCGCCCGCCCCGGAAAAACATTCAGTACTTC
cdr3_aa: CASSRPPRKNIQYF
clone_size: few
d_call: -
v_call: TRBV5-6
j_call: TRBJ2-4

cdr3_nt: TGTGCCAGCATCGAAGGGAAGGGGGCTGAAGCTTTCTTT
cdr3_aa: CASIEGKGAEAFF
clone_size: once
d_call: -
v_call: TRBV6-6
j_call: TRBJ1-1

cdr3_nt: TGTGCCAGCTCACTGGGAATGGACAGGAATAACTATGGCTACACCTTC
cdr3_aa: CASSLGMDRNNYGYTF
clone_size: -
d_call: TRBD1
v_call: TRBV18
j_call: TRBJ1-2

cdr3_nt: TGTGCCAGCAGCTTCAGGGCGAGGACTGAAGCTTTCTTT
cdr3_aa: CASSFRARTEAFF
clone_size: once
d_call: -
v_call: TRBV11-3
j_call: TRBJ1-1

cdr3_nt: TGTGCCAGCAGAGCGGGGGGGCCCTACGAGCAGTACTTC
cdr3_aa: CASRAGGPYEQYF
clone_size: -
d_call: TRBD2
v_call: TRBV6-5
j_call: TRBJ2-7

cdr3_nt: TGTGCCAGCAGCTTAACTATCACCTCCTACAATGAGCAGTTCTTC
cdr3_aa: CASSLTITSYNEQFF
clone_size: -
d_call: -
v_call: TRBV7-8
j_call: TRBJ2-1

cdr3_nt: TGCGCCAGCAGTGACCCCGACAGGGGAAGCACTGAAGCTTTCTTT
cdr3_aa: CASSDPDRGSTEAFF
clone_size: few
d_call: TRBD1
v_call: TRBV10-2
j_call: TRBJ1-1

cdr3_nt: TGTGCCAGCAACGGCGAGCCGGGGAAGTACGAGCAGTACTTC
cdr3_aa: CASNGEPGKYEQYF
clone_size: -
d_call: -
v_call: TRBV28
j_call: TRBJ2-7

cdr3_nt: TGCGCCAGCAGCTCGGACCCGGGACTAGTTACCGTCCACACCGGGGAGCTGTTTTTT
cdr3_aa: CASSSDPGLVTVHTGELFF
clone_size: once
d_call: TRBD2
v_call: TRBV5-1
j_call: TRBJ2-2

cdr3_nt: TGTGCCAGCAGCTTACCAGGACGAGGGAGGGATGGCTACACCTTC
cdr3_aa: CASSLPGRGRDGYTF
clone_size: -
d_call: -
v_call: TRBV7-2
j_call: TRBJ1-2

cdr3_nt: TGTGCCAGCAGCCACGACAGGGGTGATCCCTACGAGCAGTACTTC
cdr3_aa: CASSHDRGDPYEQYF
clone_size: -
d_call: TRBD1
v_call: TRBV6-6
j_call: TRBJ2-7

cdr3_nt: TGCGCCAGCAGCTTGGTGGGGGGGATACAAAACATTCAGTACTTC
cdr3_aa: CASSLVGGIQNIQYF
clone_size: -
d_call: TRBD2
v_call: TRBV5-1
j_call: TRBJ2-4

cdr3_nt: TGTGCCAGCAGCCTGTCGGGGGTACGGACAGATACGCAGTATTTT
cdr3_aa: CASSLSGVRTDTQYF
clone_size: -
d_call: -
v_call: TRBV7-2
j_call: TRBJ2-3

cdr3_nt: TGTGCCAGCAGCGTAGCCGGGGTGGTTGACGAGCAGTACTTC
cdr3_aa: CASSVAGVVDEQYF
clone_size: -
d_call: -
v_call: TRBV9
j_call: TRBJ2-7

cdr3_nt: TGTGCCAGCAGCTTAGGGGGTAGCGGGGCTCAAGAGACCCAGTACTTC
cdr3_aa: CASSLGGSGAQETQYF
clone_size: -
d_call: TRBD2
v_call: TRBV7-2
j_call: TRBJ2-5

cdr3_nt: TGTGCCAGCAGTTTCAGCTCCGCAGGGGGCTATGGCTACACCTTC
cdr3_aa: CASSFSSAGGYGYTF
clone_size: -
d_call: TRBD1
v_call: TRBV28
j_call: TRBJ1-2

cdr3_nt: TGTGCCAGCAGCTTAGGGGGCAGGAACACTGAAGCTTTCTTT
cdr3_aa: CASSLGGRNTEAFF
clone_size: once
d_call: -
v_call: TRBV7-9
j_call: TRBJ1-1

cdr3_nt: TGTGCCAGCAGTGACAGGGGGACGGGTGAAGCTTTCTTT
cdr3_aa: CASSDRGTGEAFF
clone_size: -
d_call: TRBD1
v_call: TRBV2
j_call: TRBJ1-1

cdr3_nt: TGTGCCAGCAGCCAAGTTCCAGCGCCGGGACAGTACACGAGCTCCTATAATTCACCCCTCCACTTT
cdr3_aa: CASSQVPAPGQYTSSYNSPLHF
clone_size: -
d_call: TRBD1
v_call: TRBV4-2
j_call: TRBJ1-6

cdr3_nt: TGTGCCACCACTTGGAGCATTAATGAAAAACTGTTTTTT
cdr3_aa: CATTWSINEKLFF
clone_size: -
d_call: -
v_call: TRBV6-1
j_call: TRBJ1-4

cdr3_nt: TGCGCCAGCAGCCTGGGTCCATACGAGGTCTATGGCTACACCTTC
cdr3_aa: CASSLGPYEVYGYTF
clone_size: -
d_call: -
v_call: TRBV4-1
j_call: TRBJ1-2

cdr3_nt: TGTGCCTGGAGTACAGGGGGGGGCTACACCTTC
cdr3_aa: CAWSTGGGYTF
clone_size: -
d_call: TRBD1
v_call: TRBV30
j_call: TRBJ1-2

cdr3_nt: TGTGCCAGCAGCCCCGTCCGGGGGGGTGAGACCCAGTACTTC
cdr3_aa: CASSPVRGGETQYF
clone_size: -
d_call: TRBD2
v_call: TRBV9
j_call: TRBJ2-5

cdr3_nt: TGTGCCAGCAGCCAACGGACAGGGAGTAACACTGAAGCTTTCTTT
cdr3_aa: CASSQRTGSNTEAFF
clone_size: -
d_call: TRBD1
v_call: TRBV14
j_call: TRBJ1-1

cdr3_nt: TGTGCCAGCAGCTTTAATCAGGGGTCGGTCCTCAATGAGCAGTTCTTC
cdr3_aa: CASSFNQGSVLNEQFF
clone_size: -
d_call: -
v_call: TRBV13
j_call: TRBJ2-1

cdr3_nt: TGTGCCTGGAGCCCGGGACAGGGGATAGTAGAGACCCAGTACTTC
cdr3_aa: CAWSPGQGIVETQYF
clone_size: -
d_call: TRBD1
v_call: TRBV30
j_call: TRBJ2-5

cdr3_nt: TGTGCCACCAGCCGGAGCTCTCGGGGTTCCAAAAACATTCAGTACTTC
cdr3_aa: CATSRSSRGSKNIQYF
clone_size: -
d_call: -
v_call: TRBV15
j_call: TRBJ2-4

cdr3_nt: TGCGCCAGCAGCTTGGCGGGGGGGCTGAACACTGAAGCTTTCTTT
cdr3_aa: CASSLAGGLNTEAFF
clone_size: -
d_call: -
v_call: TRBV5-1
j_call: TRBJ1-1

cdr3_nt: TGTGCCAGCAGTGAAGTACCCTGGACAGGGGGCAACGAGCAGTACTTC
cdr3_aa: CASSEVPWTGGNEQYF
clone_size: -
d_call: TRBD1
v_call: TRBV6-1
j_call: TRBJ2-7